Included here is one T cell receptor beta chain sequence, with context. The data are from a study of blood T cell repertoires in COVID-19. Only in-frame clones appear in the TCRdb table, and some are missing; sequencing was by immunoSEQ multiplex PCR. The table lists 150,000 to 200,000 clones, roughly 90% of them singletons. The germline V and J ends were trimmed by 0 bases and 4 bases, with 10 bases remaining between them. CDR1 is LGHNA, CDR2 YNFKEQ, per germline. The CDR3 spans 15 residues. Participants spanned ages about 18 to 89 years and resided in 24 US areas. This sequence originates from a woman aged 45 to 65 who had recovered from COVID-19. The sample comprised PBMCs or T cells enriched from blood (not recorded which). The V gene is TRBV4-2, the J gene TRBJ1-5; perhaps TRBD1 as D (6 bases). The CDR3 region has the DNA TGTGCCAGCAGCCAAGAGACAGGCATTAATCAGCCCCAGCATTTT. As protein: CASSQETGINQPQHF.